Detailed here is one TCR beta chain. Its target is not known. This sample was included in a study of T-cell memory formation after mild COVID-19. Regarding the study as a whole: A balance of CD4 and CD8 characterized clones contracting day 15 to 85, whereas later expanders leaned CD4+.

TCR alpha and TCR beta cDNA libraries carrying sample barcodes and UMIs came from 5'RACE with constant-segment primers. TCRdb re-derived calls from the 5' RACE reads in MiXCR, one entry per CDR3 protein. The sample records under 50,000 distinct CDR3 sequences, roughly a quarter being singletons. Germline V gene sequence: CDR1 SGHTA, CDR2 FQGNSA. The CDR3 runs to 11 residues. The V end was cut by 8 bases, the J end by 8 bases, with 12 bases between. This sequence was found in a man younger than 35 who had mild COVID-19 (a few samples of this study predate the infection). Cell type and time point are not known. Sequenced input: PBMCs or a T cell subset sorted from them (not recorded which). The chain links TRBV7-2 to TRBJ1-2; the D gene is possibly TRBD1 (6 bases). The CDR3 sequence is CASPGVGGYTF. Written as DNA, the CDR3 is TGTGCCAGCCCAGGGGTGGGGGGCTACACCTTC. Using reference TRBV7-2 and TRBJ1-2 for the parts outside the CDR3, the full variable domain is GAGVSQSPSNKVTEKGKDVELRCDPISGHTALYWYRQSLGQGLEFLIYFQGNSAPDKSGLPSDRFSAERTGGSVSTLTIQRTQQEDSAVYLCASPGVGGYTFGSGTRLTVV.